The 21 T cell receptor beta chains presented below share a single source sample, sequenced in a study of radiotherapy plus CTLA-4 blockade in lung cancer. Sequencing was performed with immunoSEQ multiplex PCR; in TCRdb, only in-frame clones are kept and a portion is missing. The sample holds fewer than 40,000 clones; over 65% are singletons and the top ten take about 8.9%. The starting material was peripheral blood, obtained from a patient treated with radiotherapy plus ipilimumab. The receptors were gathered from a human donor with non-small cell lung cancer who had stable disease on radiotherapy plus ipilimumab.

The rearrangement links TRBV5-1 to TRBJ2-1; 7 bases map to TRBD2. V lost 4 bases and J lost 8; bases outside the gene matches: 12. The germline gives CDR1 SGHRS, CDR2 YFSETQ. This CDR3 region has 15 residues. The CDR3 bases are TGCGCCAGCAGCCCGGGGACTATCTATGGAGATGAGCAGTTCTTC. Its protein is CASSPGTIYGDEQFF.

This rearrangement joins TRBV11-2 to TRBJ1-2, with a possible D match to TRBD1 (5 bases). V lost 0 bases and J lost 8, with 13 bases in between. Germline CDR1 SGHAT, CDR2 FQNNGV. This CDR3 is 14 amino acids long. CDR3: CASSLEWGQSGYTF. The DNA of the CDR3 is TGTGCCAGCAGCTTAGAATGGGGCCAGAGCGGCTACACCTTC.

CDR3 bases: TGTGCCAGCAGTGAAAACAGCCAGTACGAGCAGTACGTC. This encodes CASSENSQYEQYV. The genes are TRBV6-5 and TRBJ2-7; D remains unclear. CDR3 length equals 13 residues. CDR1 and CDR2 from the germline V gene are MNHEY and SVGAGI. V gave up 5 bases and J gave up 4 bases, with 12 bases separating them.

CDR3 in DNA: TGTGCCAGCACTCGGAGCACACAGGGGTTGAACACCGGGGAGCTGTTTTTT. It specifies CASTRSTQGLNTGELFF. J is TRBJ2-2 and V is TRBV27; 7 nucleotides match TRBD1. Trimming at V came to 7 bases and at J to 1 base, leaving 12 bases not matched to a gene. Germline V gives CDR1 MNHEY, CDR2 SMNVEV (reference sequence). The CDR3 sequence is 17 residues long.

The chain combines TRBV7-6 with TRBJ2-5; D gene uncertain. The germline gives CDR1 SGHVS, CDR2 FNYEAQ. This CDR3 is 13 amino acids long. The germline V and J ends were trimmed by 1 base and 4 bases, with 7 bases remaining between them. The CDR3 protein is CASSLGDGETQYF. The CDR3 region has the DNA TGTGCCAGCAGCTTAGGGGATGGAGAGACCCAGTACTTC.

The chain joins TRBV5-5 to TRBJ2-7; D remains ambiguous. The CDR3 consists of 15 residues. CDR1 and CDR2 from the germline V gene are SGHKS and YYEKEE (reference sequence). The V end lost 4 bases, the J end lost 1 base, and 15 bases lay between the germline ends. The CDR3, as DNA: TGTGCCAGCAGCCCAATTGGGGTTCCGTCCTACGAGCAGTACGTC. This codes for CASSPIGVPSYEQYV.

The CDR3 region is CASAGYNEQFF. Here the CDR3 DNA reads TGTGCCAGCGCGGGGTACAATGAGCAGTTCTTC. The chain uses TRBV18 and TRBJ2-1; weak D call: TRBD2 (6 bases). V was clipped by 8 bases and J by 4 bases, with 6 bases between them. The length of the CDR3 is 11 residues. Germline lookup yields CDR1 KGHSH and CDR2 LQKENI.

The J gene is TRBJ1-3, the V gene TRBV28; D call uncertain. The CDR3 is made up of 13 amino acids. Germline V gives CDR1 MDHEN, CDR2 SYDVKM. Trimming left V 2 bases short and J 5 bases short, with 7 bases between. CDR3 bases: TGTGCCAGCAGTTTAAGCTTTAGAAACACCATATATTTT. This sequence encodes CASSLSFRNTIYF.

The chain uses TRBV10-3 and TRBJ2-2, with D perhaps given as TRBD1 or TRBD2 (5 bases each). V dropped 10 bases and J dropped 1 base, with 16 bases sitting between them. The CDR3 runs 15 residues. Germline CDR1 and CDR2: ENHRY and SYGVKD. This CDR3 reads CATALVGVNTGELFF. The CDR3 region has the DNA TGTGCCACCGCGTTGGTGGGGGTGAACACCGGGGAGCTGTTTTTT.

V and J are TRBV27 and TRBJ1-6; D remains ambiguous. V was clipped by 5 bases and J by 10 bases, with 12 bases between them. The germline V gene encodes CDR1 MNHEY and CDR2 SMNVEV (reference sequence). The CDR3 has 13 amino acids. In DNA, the CDR3 is TGTGCCAGCAGTCGGGGAGGTAACTCACCCCTCCACTTT. This codes for CASSRGGNSPLHF.

This rearrangement joins TRBV7-9 to TRBJ2-7; 8 positions match TRBD1. V gave up 9 bases and J gave up 2 bases; unmatched junction bases: 6. This CDR3 comprises 13 residues. Per germline, CDR1 SEHNR and CDR2 FQNEAQ (reference sequence). The CDR3 bases are TGTGCCAGAATAGGACAGGGAGCCTACGAGCAGTACGTC. It translates to CARIGQGAYEQYV.

The chain employs TRBV28 and TRBJ1-2; no firm D call. Germline V gives CDR1 MDHEN, CDR2 SYDVKM. V was pared by 1 base and J by 1 base, with 7 bases between. The CDR3 has 14 residues. The CDR3 DNA is TGTGCCAGCAGTTTATTTCGGGGTAACTATGGCTACACCTTC. Protein: CASSLFRGNYGYTF.

The chain is built from TRBV19 and TRBJ2-7, with a tentative D call TRBD2 (5 bases). There are 14 residues in the CDR3. Germline CDR1 is LNHDA and CDR2 is SQIVND (reference sequence). Trimming stripped 7 bases from V and 0 bases from J, with 13 bases between. CDR3 nucleotides: TGTGCCAGTAAGGAGCGGCGGAGCTCCTACGAGCAGTACTTC. Translation gives CASKERRSSYEQYF.

The V gene is TRBV6-1, the J gene TRBJ1-3, with D perhaps TRBD1 (6 bases). The germline V gene has CDR1 MNHNS and CDR2 SASEGT. There are 14 residues in the CDR3. Trimming shortened V by 3 bases and J by 7 bases, and 13 bases separated the two germline ends. This CDR3 reads CASSDTIQGNTIYF. In nucleotides, the CDR3 is TGTGCCAGCAGTGATACTATCCAGGGGAACACCATATATTTT.

This chain uses TRBV7-7 with TRBJ2-7, with TRBD2 matching 13 bases. The CDR3 covers 16 residues. Per germline, CDR1 SSHAT and CDR2 FNYEAQ (reference sequence). V trimming: 5 bases; J trimming: 1 base; junction bases outside the gene matches: 5. In nucleotides, the CDR3 is TGTGCCAGCAGCCCCGGACTAGCGGGGGCATCCTACGAGCAGTACTTC. The encoded protein is CASSPGLAGASYEQYF.

This clone has just a few counts. The CDR3 loop is CASTLDRTINYGYTF. The CDR3 nucleotides read TGTGCCAGTACTCTGGACAGGACTATAAACTATGGCTACACCTTC. The chain combines TRBV19 with TRBJ1-2, with 7 bases fitting TRBD1. J gave up 2 bases and V 7 bases, and 10 bases lay outside the gene matches. CDR1 and CDR2 (germline): LNHDA, SQIVND (reference sequence). This CDR3 has 15 amino acids.

The gene calls are TRBV27 and TRBJ2-6; weak D call: TRBD1 (5 bases). Germline values: CDR1 MNHEY, CDR2 SMNVEV (reference sequence). With 7 bases removed from V and 0 bases from J, the gap between germline ends came to 13 bases. This CDR3 spans 16 amino acids. The CDR3 sequence is CASMRQGSSGANVLTF. The CDR3 DNA sequence: TGTGCCAGCATGAGGCAGGGTAGCTCTGGGGCCAACGTCCTGACTTTC.

The V gene is TRBV6-5, the J gene TRBJ2-7; D gene unclear. The CDR3 is 13 residues long. V lost 2 bases and J 5 bases, leaving 10 bases between the germline ends. Germline V gene lookup returns CDR1 MNHEY and CDR2 SVGAGI. In DNA form, the CDR3 reads TGTGCCAGCAGTTACGGGCTTAGGGACGAGCAGTACTTC. This gives the protein CASSYGLRDEQYF.

The V call is TRBV13, the J call TRBJ2-2; D ambiguous. This CDR3 spans 16 amino acids. Deletions cut 5 bases from V and 4 bases from J, with 17 bases between. Germline values: CDR1 PRHDT, CDR2 FYEKMQ (reference sequence). The CDR3 bases are TGTGCCAGCAGCCTCGGACGGCCCCCTCCCACCGGGGAGCTGTTTTTT. Translated: CASSLGRPPPTGELFF.

V and J are TRBV7-9 and TRBJ1-4; D is undetermined. The germline V gene encodes CDR1 SEHNR and CDR2 FQNEAQ (reference sequence). The CDR3 covers 15 residues. Trimming shortened V by 1 base and J by 8 bases, and 14 bases separated the two germline ends. CDR3 DNA sequence: TGTGCCAGCAGCTTAGGGTCGACCACCGGAGAAAAACTGTTTTTT. Translating it yields CASSLGSTTGEKLFF.

V gene TRBV29-1 combines with J gene TRBJ2-3; weak D call: TRBD1 (6 bases). Germline V gene sequence: CDR1 SQVTM, CDR2 ANQGSEA. The V and J ends lost 5 bases and 1 base respectively, with 7 bases between them. The CDR3 consists of 12 residues. CDR3 sequence reads: CSVRQGTDTQYF. CDR3 bases: TGCAGCGTTCGACAGGGCACAGATACGCAGTATTTT.